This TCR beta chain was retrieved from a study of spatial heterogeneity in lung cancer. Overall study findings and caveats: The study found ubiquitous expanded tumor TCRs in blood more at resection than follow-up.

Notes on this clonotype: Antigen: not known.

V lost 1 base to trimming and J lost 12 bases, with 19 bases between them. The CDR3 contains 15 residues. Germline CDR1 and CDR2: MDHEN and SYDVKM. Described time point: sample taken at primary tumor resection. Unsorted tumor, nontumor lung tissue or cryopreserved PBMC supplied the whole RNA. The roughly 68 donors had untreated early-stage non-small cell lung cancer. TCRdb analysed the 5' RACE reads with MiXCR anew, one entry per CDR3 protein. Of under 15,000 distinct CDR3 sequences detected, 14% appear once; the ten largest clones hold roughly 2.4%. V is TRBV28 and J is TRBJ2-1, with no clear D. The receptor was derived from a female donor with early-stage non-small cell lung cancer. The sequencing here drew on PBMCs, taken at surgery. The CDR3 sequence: CASSLLPGSLIGQFF. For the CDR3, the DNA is TGTGCCAGCAGTTTATTACCTGGATCCTTAATCGGGCAGTTCTTC.